Sequencing of this T cell receptor beta chain was carried out in a study of T cells in Graves' hyperthyroidism and ophthalmopathy. This clonotype was observed at least ten times. RNA transcripts gave rise to amplified TCR beta CDR3 regions. With the HTBI primer set, the TCR CDR3 went through a first round of RT-PCR. Each CDR3 protein gets one entry after TCRdb re-called the multiplex PCR reads with MiXCR. Of about 290,000 distinct CDR3 sequences in the sample, approximately 13% were seen once. The CDR3 has 21 residues. J lost 0 bases, V lost 1 base, and 18 bases had no gene match. CDR1 and CDR2 (germline): SGHAT, FQNNGV.

This TCR was recovered from a woman aged 40 to 50 with Graves' hyperthyroidism. V and J are TRBV11-2 and TRBJ2-1; 7 positions agree with TRBD1. The sequenced sample was blood. In nucleotides, the CDR3 is TGTGCCAGCAGCTTAGGTTACCGGGACAGCAAACCCCCAAGCTCCTACAATGAGCAGTTCTTC. Encoded protein: CASSLGYRDSKPPSSYNEQFF.